The rows below give T cell receptor beta chains drawn from one sample of a study of regulatory T cells in long-lasting Graves disease. TCRdb called the multiplex PCR reads again in MiXCR, with one record for every CDR3 protein. This sample yields about 560,000 distinct CDR3 sequences, of which 15% to 20% are seen a single time; 9.5% to 15% belongs to the top ten. The sample was also reused in another study, on T cells in Graves' hyperthyroidism and ophthalmopathy.

This specimen consisted of peripheral blood mononuclear cells (PBMCs), obtained at new diagnosis, from a patient treated with antithyroid drugs. Source of these receptors: a man between 18 and 35 years old with Graves disease. The CDR3 runs from the conserved cysteine through the conserved F or W. The order of the fields is D gene, J gene, V gene, clone size, CDR3 protein, CDR3 DNA. The D gene is left open where the match is weak. Clone size appears in some rows only: once, few, many, or a class for an expanded clone.

>TRBD2|TRBJ2-7|TRBV12-3/TRBV12-4|many
CASSSGLAGPGTHEQYF
TGTGCCAGCAGTTCGGGACTAGCGGGACCTGGAACCCACGAGCAGTACTTC
>TRBD1|TRBJ2-7|TRBV13|-
CASSSQPGQGTDEQYF
TGTGCCAGCAGCTCCCAACCGGGACAGGGGACCGACGAGCAGTACTTC
>-|TRBJ1-5|TRBV11-2|many
CASRSRDYSNQPQHF
TGTGCCAGCAGAAGCCGGGATTATAGCAATCAGCCCCAGCATTTT
>TRBD1|TRBJ2-1|TRBV12-5|many
CASGSQLWQGADEQFF
TGTGCTAGTGGTTCGCAATTATGGCAGGGGGCCGATGAGCAGTTCTTC
>-|TRBJ1-5|TRBV4-1|once
CASSQDFGLIGQPQHF
TGCGCCAGCAGCCAAGATTTTGGACTAATCGGGCAGCCCCAGCATTTT
>TRBD2|TRBJ2-5|TRBV3-1|few
CASSQDLPSGETQYF
TGTGCCAGCAGCCAAGATCTCCCTAGCGGGGAGACCCAGTACTTC
>TRBD1|TRBJ1-2|TRBV7-2|few
CASSRDRVYYGYTF
TGTGCCAGCAGCCGGGACAGGGTATACTATGGCTACACCTTC
>-|TRBJ1-2|TRBV11-2|few
CASSMARRDYGYTF
TGTGCCAGTAGTATGGCCAGGAGGGACTATGGCTACACCTTC
>-|TRBJ2-1|TRBV14|-
CASSQHGTLIYNEQFF
TGTGCCAGCAGCCAACACGGGACACTTATCTACAATGAGCAGTTCTTC
>-|TRBJ1-1|TRBV28|many
CASSLGRPRRDTEAFF
TGTGCCAGCAGTTTAGGAAGGCCGCGACGGGACACTGAAGCTTTCTTT
>TRBD1|TRBJ2-7|TRBV11-1|few
CASSFRDTGGFTYEQYF
TGTGCCAGCAGCTTCCGAGACACAGGGGGCTTCACCTACGAGCAGTACTTC
>-|TRBJ2-7|TRBV5-1|-
CASSLGWRSSSYEQYF
TGCGCCAGCAGCTTAGGGTGGAGGTCGAGCTCCTACGAGCAGTACTTC
>-|TRBJ2-7|TRBV2|many
CASSDRAYEQYF
TGTGCCAGCAGTGACAGAGCCTACGAGCAGTACTTC
>-|TRBJ2-1|TRBV11-2|many
CASSLRERAIAYNEQFF
TGTGCCAGCAGCTTAAGGGAGCGTGCGATCGCCTACAATGAGCAGTTCTTC
>-|TRBJ2-3|TRBV20-1|-
CSAEFHTQYF
TGCAGTGCTGAGTTCCATACGCAGTATTTT
>TRBD2|TRBJ2-3|TRBV7-9|-
CASSPATSGSTDTQYF
TGTGCCAGCAGCCCGGCGACTAGCGGGAGCACAGATACGCAGTATTTT
>-|TRBJ1-1|TRBV6-2/TRBV6-3|many
CASSYSQGENTEAFF
TGTGCCAGCAGTTACAGTCAGGGAGAGAACACTGAAGCTTTCTTT
>-|TRBJ1-1|TRBV6-1|-
CASTNGEGNTEAFF
TGTGCCAGCACCAATGGGGAGGGAAACACTGAAGCTTTCTTT
>TRBD1|TRBJ2-7|TRBV27|-
CASSLTTGPFSYEQYF
TGTGCCAGCAGCTTGACGACAGGGCCCTTCTCCTACGAGCAGTACTTC
>TRBD2|TRBJ2-1|TRBV4-1|-
CASSHPSGRAGNEQFF
TGCGCCAGCAGCCACCCTAGCGGGAGGGCCGGCAATGAGCAGTTCTTC
>-|TRBJ2-5|TRBV3-1|-
CASSQEWDGEETQYF
TGTGCCAGCAGCCAAGAATGGGACGGGGAAGAGACCCAGTACTTC
>-|TRBJ1-2|TRBV5-1|-
CASSLALENGCTF
TGCGCCAGCAGCTTGGCCCTGGAGAATGGCTGCACCTTC
>-|TRBJ1-3|TRBV20-1|few
CSARHYGGAHTIYF
TGCAGTGCTCGACACTACGGGGGCGCACACACCATATATTTT
>-|TRBJ1-5|TRBV11-2|-
CASSLDHGINQPQHF
TGTGCCAGCAGCTTAGACCATGGGATCAATCAGCCCCAGCATTTT
>TRBD1|TRBJ2-7|TRBV3-1|few
CASGGNYRTGGYEQYF
TGTGCCAGCGGGGGAAATTATCGGACAGGGGGCTACGAGCAGTACTTC
>TRBD1|TRBJ2-2|TRBV2|-
CASSETGGTGELFF
TGTGCCAGCAGTGAGACAGGGGGAACCGGGGAGCTGTTTTTT
>-|TRBJ2-5|TRBV11-2|many
CASSDPGPKKDRETQYF
TGTGCCAGCAGTGATCCGGGACCCAAGAAGGACCGAGAGACCCAGTACTTC
>TRBD1|TRBJ2-5|TRBV3-1|-
CASSRVTGVNQETQYF
TGTGCCAGCAGCCGGGTGACAGGGGTGAACCAAGAGACCCAGTACTTC
>-|TRBJ2-2|TRBV6-1|-
CASRRSSQGELFF
TGTGCCAGCAGGCGAAGTTCGCAAGGGGAGCTGTTTTTT
>-|TRBJ2-2|TRBV6-1|many
CASSGHTGELFF
TGTGCCAGCAGTGGGCACACCGGGGAGCTGTTTTTT
>-|TRBJ2-5|TRBV12-3/TRBV12-4|-
CASSFSAVATQYF
TGTGCCAGCAGTTTCTCCGCGGTTGCCACCCAGTACTTC
>TRBD1|TRBJ2-3|TRBV7-3|many
CASSLQQGSTDTQYF
TGTGCCAGCAGCTTACAACAGGGGAGCACAGATACGCAGTATTTT
>-|TRBJ2-7|TRBV28|many
CASSFVGRAYEQYF
TGTGCCAGCAGCTTCGTCGGCCGGGCCTACGAGCAGTACTTC
>TRBD2|TRBJ2-7|TRBV6-1|many
CASSRTSEYEQYF
TGTGCCAGCAGTCGGACTAGTGAATACGAGCAGTACTTC
>-|TRBJ1-6|TRBV20-1|many
CSAREINSPLHF
TGCAGTGCTAGAGAGATAAATTCACCCCTCCACTTT
>TRBD1|TRBJ1-2|TRBV28|few
CASRVQGSNGYTF
TGTGCCAGCAGAGTACAGGGGAGCAATGGCTACACCTTC
>TRBD2|TRBJ2-7|TRBV5-1|-
CASSLAGGSASGEQYF
TGCGCCAGCAGCTTGGCCGGGGGGAGTGCTTCGGGTGAGCAGTACTTC
>-|TRBJ2-1|TRBV3-1|-
CASSHPKTGFWDNEQFF
TGTGCCAGCAGCCATCCCAAGACAGGTTTTTGGGACAATGAGCAGTTCTTC
>-|TRBJ1-1|TRBV12-3/TRBV12-4|many
CASSPRQAGNTEAFF
TGTGCCAGCAGTCCGAGACAGGCGGGGAACACTGAAGCTTTCTTT
>-|TRBJ1-1|TRBV7-9|few
CASSLVPPGAEAFF
TGTGCCAGCAGCTTAGTCCCTCCGGGTGCTGAAGCTTTCTTT
>-|TRBJ2-3|TRBV5-1|-
CASSLGPRQGGTDTQYF
TGCGCCAGCAGCTTGGGTCCCAGGCAGGGGGGAACAGATACGCAGTATTTT
>-|TRBJ1-2|TRBV6-1|-
CASRGDGYGYTF
TGTGCCAGCAGAGGGGACGGTTATGGCTACACCTTC
>-|TRBJ2-6|TRBV11-3|-
CASSLQATGANVLTF
TGTGCCAGCAGCCTACAGGCGACTGGGGCCAACGTCCTGACTTTC
>-|TRBJ1-1|TRBV10-3|-
CAISRDGGGGAFF
TGTGCCATCAGCCGGGACGGGGGCGGAGGAGCTTTCTTT
>-|TRBJ1-6|TRBV5-1|few
CASSPGVPQRSPLHF
TGCGCCAGCAGCCCAGGGGTACCACAGAGATCACCCCTCCACTTT
>-|TRBJ1-5|TRBV4-2|-
CASSQSGSQPQHF
TGTGCCAGCAGCCAATCAGGGAGTCAGCCCCAGCATTTT